This T cell receptor beta chain was recovered during a study of blood T cell repertoires in COVID-19. Study background: T cells, B-cell-depleted T cells, or PBMCs provided the cDNA or gDNA that served as material.

Per the authors' pipeline: The assay estimated nucleated cells by amplifying reference gene primers. The table came from immunoSEQ multiplex PCR; TCRdb's copy has only in-frame clones and leaves some out. V, J and clone size derive from that table, while D and trimming were established from the DNA sequence. The data contain roughly 200,000 clones, about four fifths of them singletons. J gave up 1 base and V 2 bases, and 3 bases lay outside the gene matches. This CDR3 contains 18 residues. Germline-derived CDR1 and CDR2 are KGHSH and LQKENI. Patients at the Seattle site were enrolled during active infection and followed longitudinally.

V usage is TRBV18 and J usage is TRBJ2-6; the match to TRBD1 covers 12 bases. The TCR originated in a woman aged 60 to 75 with COVID-19, enrolled during active disease. Sequencing used peripheral blood. The CDR3 bases are TGTGCCAGCTCACCATGGGGACAGGGGGCTTCTGGGGCCAACGTCCTGACTTTC. Its protein is CASSPWGQGASGANVLTF.